The source of this T cell receptor (beta chain) is a study of patients and donors after allogeneic stem cell transplantation. In TCRdb, the RT-PCR reads were re-called with MiXCR into one record per CDR3 protein. The sample yields 900,000 to 1,000,000 distinct CDR3 sequences, roughly 18% seen once. This clonotype was counted a few times. Sequencing was carried out using blood, either unsorted or a sorted T cell fraction (not recorded which). The origin of this receptor is a human donor who was either an allogeneic HSCT recipient or a stem cell or donor lymphocyte infusion donor (not recorded which). It is not recorded whose cells these are; they may come from a transplant donor.

The CDR3 is CASRVNDLTYEQYF. The CDR3 DNA reads TGCGCCAGCAGGGTAAATGACTTAACCTACGAGCAGTACTTC. The chain is built from TRBV5-1 and TRBJ2-7; no clear D. Trimming removed 5 bases from V and 2 bases from J, with 14 bases in between. CDR3 length: 14 amino acids. Germline V lookup: CDR1 SGHRS, CDR2 YFSETQ.